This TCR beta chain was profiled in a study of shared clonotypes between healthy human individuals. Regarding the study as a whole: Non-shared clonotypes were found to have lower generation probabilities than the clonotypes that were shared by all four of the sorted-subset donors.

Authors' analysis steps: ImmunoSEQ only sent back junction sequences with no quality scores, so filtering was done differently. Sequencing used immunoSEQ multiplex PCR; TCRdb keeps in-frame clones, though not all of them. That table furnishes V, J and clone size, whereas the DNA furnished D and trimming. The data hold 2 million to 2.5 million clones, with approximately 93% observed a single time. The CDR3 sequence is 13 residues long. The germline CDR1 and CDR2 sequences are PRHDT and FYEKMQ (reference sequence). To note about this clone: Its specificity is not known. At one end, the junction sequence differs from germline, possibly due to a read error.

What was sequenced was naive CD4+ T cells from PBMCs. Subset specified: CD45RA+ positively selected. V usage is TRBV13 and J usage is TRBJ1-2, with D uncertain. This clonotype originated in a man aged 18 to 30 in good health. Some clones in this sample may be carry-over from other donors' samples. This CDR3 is CASSLVRTDARRF. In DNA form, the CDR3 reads TGTGCCAGCAGCTTAGTACGGACCGACGCCCGACGATTC.